The subject of this entry is one T cell receptor (beta chain). The data originate from a study of blood T cell repertoires in COVID-19. As for the study in general: The cDNA or gDNA used as material had been derived from T cells, B-cell-depleted T cells, or PBMCs.

The CDR3 covers 15 residues. J was trimmed by 6 bases and V by 3 bases; bases with no gene match: 8. Germline CDR1 is KGHSH and CDR2 is LQKENI. One Seattle source followed patients from active infection through their disease course. In the source study's methods: For nucleated cells, counts were estimated from reference gene primer amplification. This table comes from immunoSEQ multiplex PCR, and its TCRdb copy is limited to in-frame clones, with some not included. D and trimming were read from the DNA, whereas the V and J calls and clone size are those reported in that table. The sample contains 140,000 to 150,000 clones, 80% to 90% of which appear only once.

The chain combines TRBV18 with TRBJ2-1, with 7 positions matching TRBD1. The receptor's source is a woman aged 60-75 years with COVID-19, enrolled during active disease. The source material was peripheral blood. CDR3 coding DNA: TGTGCCAGCTCACCCAGGACAGGACTCGTCAATGAGCAGTTCTTC. It translates to CASSPRTGLVNEQFF. The full variable domain, its missing parts supplied by reference TRBV18 and TRBJ2-1, is NAGVMQNPRHLVRRRGQEARLRCSPMKGHSHVYWYRQLPEEGLKFMVYLQKENIIDESGMPKERFSAEFPKEGPSILRIQQVVRGDSAAYFCASSPRTGLVNEQFFGPGTRLTVL.